What follows is one TCR beta chain and its context. Its specificity is not known. A junction boundary mismatches the germline segment, possibly from a read error. TCR beta cDNA was made from 450 to 600 ng total RNA with a constant-region primer. A slightly modified ARM-PCR protocol with three nested multiplex PCR rounds produced these TCR beta libraries. Investigators reported that the first two PCR rounds, at 10 to 11 cycles each, used TRBV1-TRBV30 forward primers with a C-beta reverse primer. TCRdb used MiXCR to reprocess the multiplex PCR reads, holding one entry per CDR3 protein. The sample yields about 59,000 distinct CDR3 sequences, 55% to 75% seen once. Taking about 17-31 mg of unsorted bulk tissue, the authors co-extracted RNA and DNA. Surgery removed the patients' primary liver carcinoma. Chronic HBV infection was present in the patients, who were treatment-naive. The CDR3 has 15 amino acids. Germline loops: CDR1 SEHNR, CDR2 FQNEAQ (reference sequence).

The data derive from a study of tumor-infiltrating lymphocytes in primary liver carcinoma. Study results and limitations: Presence in all five tumor regions was observed for only about 7.5-24% of top clones.

Sample: liver tumor tissue from sampling region 2. Subset specified: tumor region T2, inferior pole. The sequence derives from a man in his forties with primary liver carcinoma and hepatitis B virus infection. The genes are TRBV7-9 and TRBJ2-3; TRBD1 matches at 10 bases. CDR3 in amino acids: CACSLRQGATDTQYF. CDR3 coding DNA: TGTGCCTGCAGCCTAAGACAGGGGGCCACGGATACGCAGTATTTT.